This T cell receptor beta chain was captured by sequencing in a study of CD8+CD57+ T cells in acquired aplastic anemia. As for the study in general: Across the sorted CD4+ and CD8+ cells, DNA amounts averaged about 3 ug.

CD8+CD57+ cell expansion had been shown by flow cytometry in patients chosen for sequencing. Every patient presented with severe acquired aplastic anemia. Therapy had not been given to patients before blood sampling. The CDR3 is made up of 15 amino acids. Germline V gives CDR1 SGHVS, CDR2 FNYEAQ. Trimming removed 4 bases from V and 4 bases from J, with 14 bases in between. Genomic DNA acted as the template from which TCR beta VDJ combination and CDR3 sequence profiling were carried out. One entry per CDR3 protein, called by TCRdb with MiXCR from the reads. The profile shows over 150,000 distinct CDR3 sequences, 50% to 65% of them singletons.

V and J are TRBV7-6 and TRBJ1-5; D uncertain. The TCR sequence derives from a human donor with aplastic anemia. What was sequenced was sorted CD4+, CD8+, or CD8+CD57+ T cells (not recorded which) from PBMCs. The CDR3 DNA reads as TGTGCCAGCAGCTCTTCGATTGGAGGGAATCAGCCCCAGCATTTT. It is translated as CASSSSIGGNQPQHF.